This entry lists 11 T cell receptor beta chains sequenced from one sample in a study of blood T cell repertoires in COVID-19. Sequencing was performed with immunoSEQ multiplex PCR; in TCRdb, only in-frame clones are kept and a portion is missing. The sample consists of 90,000 to 130,000 clones, around 80% of them appearing once. Sequenced input: peripheral blood. These receptors originate from a woman older than 75 with acute or convalescent COVID-19.

The V call is TRBV9, the J call TRBJ2-6; D is ambiguous. V lost 0 bases to trimming and J lost 0 bases, with 4 bases between them. The germline V gene encodes CDR1 SGDLS and CDR2 YYNGEE. This CDR3 has 15 amino acids. The DNA for the CDR3 is TGTGCCAGCAGCGTAGAGCACTCTGGGGCCAACGTCCTGACTTTC. Protein product: CASSVEHSGANVLTF.

This chain joins TRBV7-9 and TRBJ2-6, with D unclear. With 3 bases removed from V and 1 base from J, the gap between germline ends came to 7 bases. The CDR3 length is 15 residues. Germline CDR1 is SEHNR and CDR2 is FQNEAQ (reference sequence). The CDR3 DNA follows: TGTGCCAGCAGCTTTGGCGGTTCTGGGGCCAACGTCCTGACTTTC. It translates to CASSFGGSGANVLTF.

The rearrangement links TRBV6-1 to TRBJ1-2, with D hard to call. The CDR3 contains 10 residues. The germline CDR1 and CDR2 sequences are MNHNS and SASEGT. This chain's CDR3 is CGAGAYGYTF. The CDR3 DNA is TGTGGCGCCGGAGCCTATGGCTACACCTTC.

The CDR3 sequence: CASSRDRASYEQYF. The CDR3 DNA is TGTGCCAGCAGCCGGGACAGGGCATCCTACGAGCAGTACTTC. The rearrangement links TRBV11-1 to TRBJ2-7, with 9 positions matching TRBD1. The CDR3 sequence is 14 residues long. V was clipped by 5 bases and J by 1 base; unmatched bases: 3. In germline, CDR1 is SGHAT, CDR2 FQDESV (reference sequence).

The gene calls are TRBV6-5 and TRBJ1-3; tentatively, D is TRBD1 (5 bases). CDR3 length: 15 amino acids. Per the germline V gene, CDR1 is MNHEY and CDR2 is SVGAGI. V was shortened by 0 bases and J by 2 bases, with 8 bases between the two germline ends. The CDR3 sequence: CASSYSGGAGNTIYF. DNA of the CDR3: TGTGCCAGCAGTTACTCTGGGGGGGCTGGAAACACCATATATTTT.

The CDR3 is CASSQESGHNYNEQFF. The CDR3 DNA sequence: TGTGCCAGCAGCCAAGAAAGTGGCCACAACTACAATGAGCAGTTCTTC. The rearrangement uses TRBV3-1 (or the pseudogene TRBV3-2) and TRBJ2-1; no definite D call. The V end was cut by 0 bases, the J end by 3 bases, with 12 bases between. CDR1 LGHDT and CDR2 YNNKEL come from the germline V gene (reference sequence). This CDR3 is built from 16 residues.

This clone appeared once. The gene calls are TRBV27 and TRBJ2-7; D unresolved. CDR1 is MNHEY and CDR2 is SMNVEV in the germline V gene (reference sequence). CDR3 length: 14 residues. V lost 3 bases and J 0 bases, leaving 9 bases between the germline ends. In DNA form, the CDR3 reads TGTGCCAGCAGTTTGAACTGGGCCTCCTACGAGCAGTACTTC. Encoded protein: CASSLNWASYEQYF.

The rearrangement joins TRBV5-1 to TRBJ2-7; the D is unclear. The CDR3 extends over 14 amino acids. The germline V gene encodes CDR1 SGHRS and CDR2 YFSETQ. V lost 0 bases and J 4 bases, leaving 11 bases between the germline ends. The CDR3 protein is CASSLERQEYEQYF. Here the CDR3 DNA reads TGCGCCAGCAGCTTGGAAAGGCAGGAATACGAGCAGTACTTC.

The J gene is TRBJ1-2, the V gene TRBV5-1; TRBD1 aligns across 7 bases. The junction had 10 bases not matched to a gene; V was cut back by 0 bases and J by 8 bases. Per the germline V gene, CDR1 is SGHRS and CDR2 is YFSETQ. The CDR3 contains 15 residues. CDR3 bases: TGCGCCAGCAGCTTGGGGAGCGACAGGGTGACCGGCTACACCTTC. This sequence encodes CASSLGSDRVTGYTF.

The chain has TRBV10-1 and TRBJ1-1; D might be TRBD1 (5 bases). CDR3 length: 14 residues. Germline V gives CDR1 WNHNN, CDR2 SYGVQD (reference sequence). With 0 bases removed from V and 8 bases from J, the gap between germline ends came to 13 bases. The CDR3: CASSESQGFREAFF. The CDR3 region has the DNA TGCGCCAGCAGTGAGTCCCAGGGATTCAGAGAAGCTTTCTTT.

The rearrangement joins TRBV2 to TRBJ2-2; D remains ambiguous. The CDR3 sequence is 14 residues long. Germline CDR1 SNHLY, CDR2 FYNNEI. With 7 bases removed from V and 8 bases from J, the gap between germline ends came to 17 bases. CDR3 DNA: TGTGCCAGCACTCCTGGAGACGGTTGGGGGGAGCTGTTTTTT. This translates into CASTPGDGWGELFF.